Below, 21 T cell receptor beta chains from the same sample are listed, as sequenced in a study of T-cell reconstitution after alpha-beta-depleted transplantation in children. A TCRbeta library incorporating unique molecular identifiers was prepared. TCRdb independently ran MiXCR on the PCR reads; one entry per CDR3 protein. The data contain about 460,000 distinct CDR3 sequences, approximately 12% of them seen just once; the ten biggest clones take up roughly 5.4%. The sample consisted of PBMCs from the stem cell graft donor, taken from the stem cell graft. The receptors originated from a human donor who donated a stem cell graft to a child with combined immunodeficiency.

The chain is built from TRBV12-3 or TRBV12-4 and TRBJ2-3; no definite D call. Trimming took off 5 bases at V and 3 bases at J, with 12 bases between the two ends. There are 14 residues in the CDR3. In DNA, the CDR3 is TGTGCCAGCAGTAGCGCCCTCGGGACAGATACGCAGTATTTT. Translation gives CASSSALGTDTQYF.

This clonotype has a handful of counts. The CDR3 is CASSLRGRDQPQHF. Here the CDR3 DNA reads TGTGCCAGCAGCTTACGGGGTAGGGATCAGCCCCAGCATTTT. The chain employs TRBV7-3 and TRBJ1-5; no definite D call. The CDR3 is 14 amino acids. V gave up 2 bases and J gave up 5 bases, with 10 bases separating them. Germline CDR1 and CDR2: SGHTA and FQGTGA.

This chain connects TRBV20-1 to TRBJ2-1; 9 nucleotides match TRBD2. The length of the CDR3 is 15 residues. Germline V gene sequence: CDR1 DFQATT, CDR2 SNEGSKA (reference sequence). The J segment lost 3 bases and the V segment lost 6 bases, leaving 9 bases of the junction unmatched. The CDR3 DNA sequence: TGCAGTGCCGCCGCACTAGCGGGTGACTACAATGAGCAGTTCTTC. This codes for CSAAALAGDYNEQFF.

This clonotype showed up many times. The V call is TRBV24-1, the J call TRBJ2-3; 10 positions match TRBD2. V was clipped by 7 bases and J by 4 bases; unmatched bases: 1. Germline lookup yields CDR1 KGHDR and CDR2 SFDVKD. This CDR3 is built from 13 residues. CDR3 protein: CATSLAGADTQYF. As DNA, the CDR3 is TGTGCCACCAGCCTAGCGGGAGCAGATACGCAGTATTTT.

This clonotype was counted ten times or more. The chain links TRBV12-3 or TRBV12-4 to TRBJ2-1; TRBD2 aligns across 7 bases. The CDR3 sequence is 13 residues long. V trimming: 5 bases; J trimming: 10 bases; junction bases outside the gene matches: 8. CDR3: CASSPGLGREQFF. Here the CDR3 DNA reads TGTGCCAGCAGTCCCGGACTAGGACGGGAGCAGTTCTTC.

This clonotype was counted many times. The chain has TRBV6-5 and TRBJ2-5; no clear D gene. The CDR3 has 11 amino acids. V was clipped by 5 bases and J by 8 bases, with 9 bases between them. Germline assignment: CDR1 MNHEY and CDR2 SVGAGI. The CDR3 region has the DNA TGTGCCAGCAGTCAACAAGGAACCCAGTACTTC. Protein product: CASSQQGTQYF.

This sequence joins TRBV3-1 and TRBJ2-7; 7 nucleotides line up with TRBD2. This CDR3 comprises 17 residues. V lost 4 bases to trimming and J lost 0 bases; unmatched junction nucleotides: 12. CDR1 is LGHDT and CDR2 is YNNKEL in the germline V gene (reference sequence). In DNA form, the CDR3 reads TGTGCCAGCAGCCGATTAACTAGCGCGGCAAGCTCCTACGAGCAGTACTTC. This sequence encodes CASSRLTSAASSYEQYF.

In this sample, this clonotype turned up once. This rearrangement joins TRBV2 to TRBJ2-1; no clear D. Between the trimmed V and J ends, which lost 4 bases and 7 bases, there was a span of 17 bases. CDR3 length equals 15 residues. The germline V gene has CDR1 SNHLY and CDR2 FYNNEI. The CDR3 region is CASSARPRPGNEQFF. The CDR3 bases are TGTGCCAGCAGTGCCAGACCCAGACCAGGAAATGAGCAGTTCTTC.

The rearrangement joins TRBV6-5 to TRBJ1-4, with D tentatively TRBD1 (5 bases). CDR1 MNHEY and CDR2 SVGAGI come from the germline V gene. The CDR3 covers 15 residues. The V gene lost 0 bases and the J gene lost 7 bases, with 12 bases spanning the gap. The CDR3 here is CASSYSGYTGEKLFF. The DNA for the CDR3 is TGTGCCAGCAGTTACTCCGGGTACACAGGTGAAAAACTGTTTTTT.

This clonotype was seen only a few times. CDR3 loop: CASSLGGPLEQFF. The CDR3, as DNA: TGTGCCAGCAGCTTAGGGGGACCCCTTGAGCAGTTCTTC. The chain carries TRBV7-9 and TRBJ2-1, with D possibly being TRBD1 or TRBD2 (5 bases each). V shed 1 base and J shed 9 bases, with 10 bases lying between them. Germline V lookup: CDR1 SEHNR, CDR2 FQNEAQ (reference sequence). The CDR3 is made up of 13 amino acids.

This clonotype was detected many times. J is TRBJ2-3 and V is TRBV11-2; TRBD2 matches 10 bases. This CDR3 region has 15 residues. The germline CDR1 and CDR2 sequences are SGHAT and FQNNGV. Trimming removed 5 bases from V and 2 bases from J; junction bases left unmatched: 4. In nucleotides, the CDR3 is TGTGCCAGCAGCAGCGGGGGGGCTAACACAGATACGCAGTATTTT. Amino acids: CASSSGGANTDTQYF.

This clonotype was counted many times. The chain is built from TRBV7-3 and TRBJ1-1; a weak D match, TRBD1 (6 bases). The V gene lost 5 bases and the J gene lost 3 bases, with 13 bases spanning the gap. The CDR3 spans 14 residues. Germline V gene data show CDR1 as SGHTA and CDR2 as FQGTGA. The CDR3 reads CASSMQGRDTEAFF. CDR3 bases: TGTGCCAGCAGCATGCAGGGGAGGGACACTGAAGCTTTCTTT.

This clonotype was seen at least ten times. The genes are TRBV12-3 or TRBV12-4 and TRBJ2-1; D not certain. This CDR3 comprises 12 residues. V was trimmed by 8 bases and J by 7 bases, leaving 12 bases between them. CDR3 DNA sequence: TGTGCCAGCTTACGTCTGGGGAATGAGCAGTTCTTC. As protein: CASLRLGNEQFF.

A few counts support this clonotype. V is TRBV29-1 and J is TRBJ2-7, with D possibly matching TRBD1 (5 bases). V lost 4 bases to trimming and J lost 5 bases, with 21 bases between them. The germline V gene encodes CDR1 SQVTM and CDR2 ANQGSEA. This CDR3 is 15 amino acids long. The CDR3 reads CSVGGWGGKNHEQYF. CDR3 bases: TGCAGCGTTGGGGGCTGGGGCGGTAAAAACCACGAGCAGTACTTC.

This clonotype was counted between two and nine times. This chain joins TRBV12-3 or TRBV12-4 and TRBJ2-5; D unclear. CDR3 size: 13 residues. V lost 2 bases, J lost 0 bases, and 4 bases lay in between. CDR3 loop: CASSLTNQETQYF. CDR3 nucleotides: TGTGCCAGCAGTTTAACTAACCAAGAGACCCAGTACTTC.

This clonotype was detected ten times or more. V and J are TRBV12-3 or TRBV12-4 and TRBJ2-5; D remains unclear. Trimming removed 6 bases at V and 1 base at J, with 9 bases between. The CDR3 loop spans 13 amino acids. CDR3 nucleotide sequence: TGTGCCAGCAGAGCACAGATCCAAGAGACCCAGTACTTC. Encoded protein: CASRAQIQETQYF.

This clonotype was counted between two and nine times. The genes are TRBV5-1 and TRBJ2-2; no clear D gene. Germline lookup yields CDR1 SGHRS and CDR2 YFSETQ. The CDR3 covers 16 residues. Trimming cost V 3 bases and J 0 bases, with 12 bases left between them. The CDR3 region has the DNA TGCGCCAGCAGCTACTCGTCTCGCGCGAACACCGGGGAGCTGTTTTTT. This sequence encodes CASSYSSRANTGELFF.

V is TRBV13 and J is TRBJ1-4; TRBD1 aligns across 8 bases. V gave up 4 bases and J gave up 11 bases; unmatched junction bases: 15. This CDR3 region has 16 residues. Germline CDR1 PRHDT, CDR2 FYEKMQ (reference sequence). The CDR3 loop reads CASSYTPRGPFDKLFF. The CDR3 nucleotides are TGTGCCAGCAGCTACACCCCCAGGGGGCCTTTTGACAAACTGTTTTTT.

This chain links TRBV10-3 with TRBJ2-3, with a tentative D call TRBD1 (5 bases). The CDR3 spans 14 residues. Germline CDR1 reads ENHRY; CDR2 reads SYGVKD. Trimming took off 7 bases at V and 1 base at J, with 12 bases between the two ends. The chain's CDR3 is CAITPGAGTDTQYF. CDR3 nucleotides: TGTGCCATCACCCCTGGGGCAGGCACAGATACGCAGTATTTT.

V usage is TRBV30 and J usage is TRBJ2-2; tentatively, D is TRBD1 (6 bases). There are 14 residues in the CDR3. The V and J ends lost 1 base and 5 bases respectively, with 11 bases between them. Germline CDR1 reads GTSNPN; CDR2 reads SVGIG (reference sequence). The CDR3 loop reads CAWSEGQGTGELFF. As DNA, the CDR3 is TGTGCCTGGAGTGAGGGGCAGGGGACCGGGGAGCTGTTTTTT.

This clonotype appeared many times. The rearrangement joins TRBV20-1 to TRBJ2-7; a possible D gene is TRBD1 (6 bases). V was shortened by 6 bases and J by 0 bases, with 12 bases between the two germline ends. Germline CDR1 reads DFQATT; CDR2 reads SNEGSKA (reference sequence). The CDR3 loop spans 13 amino acids. The CDR3 region has the DNA TGCAGTGCACTCGGGACACCCTCCTACGAGCAGTACTTC. As protein: CSALGTPSYEQYF.